This T cell receptor beta chain was found in a study of shared clonotypes between healthy human individuals. As defined, naive CD8 cells were CD45RO-negative and positively selected for CCR7, with terminally differentiated effector memory CD45RA+ cells excluded. The CDR3 is made up of 14 amino acids. Germline assignment: CDR1 MDHEN and CDR2 SYDVKM. V lost 3 bases and J 5 bases, leaving 13 bases between the germline ends. Regarding the study as a whole: For naive CD4 cells, 5% to 6.5% of clonotypes were shared across a handful of donors.

On this clone: What it binds is unknown.

The protocol was immunoSEQ multiplex PCR, while the TCRdb copy is restricted to in-frame clones and leaves out a portion. The profile shows about 800,000 clones, roughly 96% of them singletons. The V call is TRBV28, the J call TRBJ2-5; possibly TRBD2 for D (6 bases). The TCR originated in a man between 25 and 39 years old in good health. Sequenced material: naive CD8+ T cells sorted from blood. The CDR3 here is CASSFLAVWETQYF. In DNA form, the CDR3 reads TGTGCCAGCAGTTTCTTAGCGGTCTGGGAGACCCAGTACTTC.